Included here is one TCR beta chain sequence, with context. Healthy donors had no documented immune events, such as infections, while sampled. Profiling relied on immunoSEQ multiplex PCR, and the TCRdb table lists in-frame clones only, not all of them. The sample consists of roughly 78,000 clones, approximately 87% of them appearing once. This CDR3 is 20 amino acids long. Germline-derived CDR1 and CDR2 are ENHRY and SYGVKD. V lost 4 bases to trimming and J lost 5 bases; unmatched junction nucleotides: 18. The source of the sample is a study of identifying expanded T cells in peripheral blood. The chain has TRBV10-3 and TRBJ2-2, with 11 bases aligning to TRBD1. This receptor was taken from a person aged 18-69 years in good health. The sample was blood. CDR3 bases: TGTGCCATCAGTGGGACAGGGGGCGGTGTCGGGAGTGGAAAGACCGGGGAGCTGTTTTTT. Its translation is CAISGTGGGVGSGKTGELFF.